This T cell receptor (beta chain) was documented in a study of monozygotic twins with inflammatory bowel disease. The CDR3 runs 14 residues. Germline lookup yields CDR1 GTSNPN and CDR2 SVGIG (reference sequence). TCR libraries were prepared from around 3,800 ng total RNA each. With eight separate reactions per sample, the authors made cDNA. TCRdb re-called the 5' RACE reads; every CDR3 protein appears as one record, without DNA. The table lists nearly 450,000 distinct CDR3 sequences. The sample consisted of blood. The TCR comes from a human donor with ulcerative colitis or Crohn's disease, or a healthy co-twin of an affected twin (not recorded which). This chain joins TRBV30 and TRBJ1-5; TCRdb's D call, TRBD1, is unchecked because there is no DNA. CDR3: CAWRAWGTNQPQHF.